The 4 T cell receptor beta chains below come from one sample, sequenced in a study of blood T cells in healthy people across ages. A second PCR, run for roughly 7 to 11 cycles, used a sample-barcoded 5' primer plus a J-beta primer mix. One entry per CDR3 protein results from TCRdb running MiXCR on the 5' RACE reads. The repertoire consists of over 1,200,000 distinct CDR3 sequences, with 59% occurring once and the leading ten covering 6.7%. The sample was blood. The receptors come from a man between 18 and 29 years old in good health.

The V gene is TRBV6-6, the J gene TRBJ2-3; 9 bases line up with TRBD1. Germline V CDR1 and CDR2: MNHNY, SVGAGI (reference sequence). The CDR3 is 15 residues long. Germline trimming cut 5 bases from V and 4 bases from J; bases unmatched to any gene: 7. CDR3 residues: CASSPADRGPDTQYF. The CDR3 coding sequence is TGTGCCAGCAGTCCGGCGGACAGGGGTCCAGATACGCAGTATTTT.

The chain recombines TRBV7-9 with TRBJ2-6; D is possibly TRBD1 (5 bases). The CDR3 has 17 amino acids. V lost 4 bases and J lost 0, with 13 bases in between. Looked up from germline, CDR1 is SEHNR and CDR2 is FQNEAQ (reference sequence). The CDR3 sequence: CASSSDSYNSGANVLTF. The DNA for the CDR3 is TGTGCCAGCAGCTCAGACAGCTATAACTCTGGGGCCAACGTCCTGACTTTC.

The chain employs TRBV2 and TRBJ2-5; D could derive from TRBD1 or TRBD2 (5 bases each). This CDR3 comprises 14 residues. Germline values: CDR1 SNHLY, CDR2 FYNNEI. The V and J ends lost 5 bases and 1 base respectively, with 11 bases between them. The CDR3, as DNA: TGTGCCAGCAGTAGGTCCGGGACCCAAGAGACCCAGTACTTC. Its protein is CASSRSGTQETQYF. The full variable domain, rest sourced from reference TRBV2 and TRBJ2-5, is EPEVTQTPSHQVTQMGQEVILRCVPISNHLYFYWYRQILGQKVEFLVSFYNNEISEKSEIFDDQFSVERPDGSNFTLKIRSTKLEDSAMYFCASSRSGTQETQYFGPGTRLLVL.

The CDR3 DNA follows: TGCGCCAGCGGCCGGGAGGCACAAGAGACCCAGTACTTC. Translating it yields CASGREAQETQYF. The gene calls are TRBV5-1 and TRBJ2-5; 7 bases are a match to TRBD2. This CDR3 spans 13 amino acids. Germline CDR1 SGHRS, CDR2 YFSETQ. The V segment lost 7 bases and the J segment 2 bases; nucleotides outside the gene matches: 5.